The 23 T cell receptor beta chains listed next were all sequenced from one sample in a study of T cell changes during pregnancy in multiple sclerosis. Libraries were prepared by immunoSEQ multiplex PCR; TCRdb keeps only in-frame clonotypes and omits some of them. The table includes 55,000 to 80,000 clones, about nine tenths detected once. The input for sequencing was peripheral blood, taken after pregnancy. These receptor sequences come from a female donor in good health, enrolled as a control in a pregnancy study.

The chain employs TRBV30 and TRBJ2-7, with TRBD2 as a possible D gene (5 bases). Germline V gene lookup returns CDR1 GTSNPN and CDR2 SVGIG (reference sequence). V dropped 7 bases and J dropped 1 base, with 11 bases sitting between them. The CDR3 is 12 residues long. The CDR3 reads CASLDLSYEQYF. In nucleotides, the CDR3 is TGTGCCTCGTTGGACTTATCCTACGAGCAGTACTTC.

This clone appeared a single time. The chain is built from TRBV4-2 and TRBJ2-1; TRBD2 aligns across 11 bases. V was pared by 1 base and J by 7 bases, with 6 bases of the junction left unmatched. Germline lookup yields CDR1 LGHNA and CDR2 YNFKEQ. The length of the CDR3 is 16 residues. The CDR3 DNA follows: TGTGCCAGCAGCCAAGGACTAGCGGGAACTGTTAATGAGCAGTTCTTC. Residues: CASSQGLAGTVNEQFF.

V is TRBV11-2 and J is TRBJ1-1; possible D gene TRBD1, 6 bases. Germline V lookup: CDR1 SGHAT, CDR2 FQNNGV. Trimming pared 1 base from V and 0 bases from J, leaving 15 bases between. The CDR3 sequence is 17 residues long. CDR3 nucleotide sequence: TGTGCCAGCAGCTTAGGCGGTGACAGGATCATGAACACTGAAGCTTTCTTT. The encoded protein is CASSLGGDRIMNTEAFF.

The sample holds a few counts of this clone. CDR3 in DNA: TGTGCCAGCAGCTTGTCAGGGGCCGGCTACAATGAGCAGTTCTTC. It codes for CASSLSGAGYNEQFF. V and J are TRBV5-8 and TRBJ2-1; possibly TRBD1 for D (6 bases). Germline V gene data show CDR1 as SGHTS and CDR2 as YDEGEE. Trimming took off 1 base at V and 3 bases at J, with 11 bases between the two ends. The CDR3 extends over 15 amino acids.

The chain is built from TRBV19 and TRBJ2-5; possibly TRBD1 for D (5 bases). This CDR3 is 14 amino acids long. Deletions cut 5 bases from V and 1 base from J, with 11 bases between. Per the germline V gene, CDR1 is LNHDA and CDR2 is SQIVND (reference sequence). The CDR3 is CASSSQGPQETQYF. In nucleotides, the CDR3 is TGTGCCAGTAGTTCTCAGGGTCCCCAAGAGACCCAGTACTTC. Full variable domain (outside the CDR3, taken from reference TRBV19 and TRBJ2-5): DGGITQSPKYLFRKEGQNVTLSCEQNLNHDAMYWYRQDPGQGLRLIYYSQIVNDFQKGDIAEGYSVSREKKESFPLTVTSAQKNPTAFYLCASSSQGPQETQYFGPGTRLLVL.

The DNA for the CDR3 is TGTGCCAGCAGTTTCGCTGGGCCCAGCTCTGGAAACACCATATATTTT. It translates to CASSFAGPSSGNTIYF. J is TRBJ1-3 and V is TRBV27; D ambiguous. This CDR3 is 16 amino acids long. The germline gives CDR1 MNHEY, CDR2 SMNVEV (reference sequence). V lost 3 bases, J lost 0 bases, and 12 bases lay in between.

The chain employs TRBV6-1 and TRBJ1-2; D is possibly TRBD1 (5 bases). The CDR3 spans 15 residues. CDR1 and CDR2 (germline): MNHNS, SASEGT. The V gene lost 5 bases and the J gene lost 0 bases, with 13 bases spanning the gap. This CDR3 reads CASSSLREANYGYTF. For the CDR3, the DNA is TGTGCCAGCAGTTCCCTCAGGGAAGCTAACTATGGCTACACCTTC.

The V gene is TRBV5-1, the J gene TRBJ2-1, with D tentatively TRBD1 (5 bases). This CDR3 contains 13 residues. Germline values: CDR1 SGHRS, CDR2 YFSETQ. V was trimmed by 5 bases and J by 8 bases, leaving 14 bases between them. CDR3 residues: CASSFSRGDEQFF. The CDR3 nucleotides read TGCGCCAGCAGTTTCTCTAGGGGCGATGAGCAGTTCTTC.

This clone was recorded once. This chain links TRBV4-3 with TRBJ1-1; tentative D call: TRBD1 (6 bases). The CDR3 covers 14 residues. The V gene's germline CDR1 is LGHNA and CDR2 YSLEER. V lost 0 bases and J lost 11, with 16 bases in between. CDR3 in DNA: TGCGCCAGCAGCCAAGAAGGGGCAGGGGAGTCTGCTTTCTTT. The encoded protein is CASSQEGAGESAFF.

This chain joins TRBV6-5 and TRBJ2-1; 12 nucleotides line up with TRBD2. CDR1 MNHEY and CDR2 SVGAGI come from the germline V gene. This CDR3 has 15 amino acids. With 6 bases clipped from V and 7 bases from J, the junction kept 7 bases outside the gene matches. The CDR3 sequence is CASSFRLAGGNEQFF. In DNA, the CDR3 is TGTGCCAGCAGCTTTCGGCTAGCGGGAGGGAATGAGCAGTTCTTC.

This chain connects TRBV25-1 to TRBJ2-3; 7 positions agree with TRBD1. This CDR3 is 14 amino acids long. Germline CDR1 and CDR2: MGHDK and SYGVNS. J gave up 2 bases and V 6 bases, and 5 bases lay outside the gene matches. The CDR3 DNA follows: TGTGCCAGCAGAGCCGGGACAGACACAGATACGCAGTATTTT. Protein: CASRAGTDTDTQYF.

The chain uses TRBV4-3 and TRBJ1-4, with 7 nucleotides matching TRBD1. This CDR3 spans 16 amino acids. Looked up from germline, CDR1 is LGHNA and CDR2 is YSLEER. V was pared by 2 bases and J by 7 bases, with 10 bases of the junction left unmatched. The DNA of the CDR3 is TGCGCCAGCAGCCAAAGAGGAACAGGGGATGGTGAAAAACTGTTTTTT. Its protein product is CASSQRGTGDGEKLFF.

The chain joins TRBV13 to TRBJ2-3; 8 bases are shared with TRBD1. The V and J ends lost 4 bases and 3 bases, in that order; junction bases with no gene match: 3. Germline lookup yields CDR1 PRHDT and CDR2 FYEKMQ (reference sequence). CDR3 length: 14 residues. The CDR3 DNA reads TGTGCCAGCAGCTCCCGACAGGGGACAGATACGCAGTATTTT. Its translation is CASSSRQGTDTQYF.

The chain recombines TRBV19 with TRBJ2-1; perhaps TRBD2 as D (6 bases). The CDR3 sequence is 14 residues long. In germline, CDR1 is LNHDA, CDR2 SQIVND (reference sequence). V lost 3 bases and J 5 bases, leaving 11 bases between the germline ends. CDR3 residues: CASSMGDFHNEQFF. The CDR3 DNA sequence: TGTGCCAGTAGTATGGGGGACTTTCACAATGAGCAGTTCTTC.

The V gene is TRBV27, the J gene TRBJ1-1; the D gene is possibly TRBD1 (5 bases). Germline CDR1 reads MNHEY; CDR2 reads SMNVEV (reference sequence). CDR3 length: 11 amino acids. Trimming removed 9 bases at V and 6 bases at J, with 11 bases between. The CDR3 loop is CASRRGAEAFF. The CDR3 DNA sequence: TGTGCCAGTAGGAGGGGTGCTGAAGCTTTCTTT.

This clone was recorded once. The V gene is TRBV7-9, the J gene TRBJ1-1, with 10 bases fitting TRBD1. Germline loops: CDR1 SEHNR, CDR2 FQNEAQ (reference sequence). V was clipped by 5 bases and J by 3 bases; unmatched bases: 9. The CDR3 is 16 amino acids. The CDR3: CASSPRDRGRDTEAFF. The CDR3 DNA reads TGTGCCAGCAGCCCCCGGGACAGGGGTCGGGACACTGAAGCTTTCTTT.

V usage is TRBV10-2 and J usage is TRBJ2-7, with a possible D match to TRBD2 (6 bases). This CDR3 comprises 15 residues. Germline V gene lookup returns CDR1 WSHSY and CDR2 SAAADI. Trimming removed 1 base from V and 3 bases from J, with 13 bases in between. The CDR3 loop is CASSEWRGTIYEQYF. CDR3 sequence (DNA): TGCGCCAGCAGTGAGTGGCGGGGCACCATCTACGAGCAGTACTTC.

A single count supports this clone. The genes are TRBV5-1 and TRBJ1-1; the match to TRBD1 covers 8 bases. The CDR3 consists of 14 residues. Trimming cost V 6 bases and J 5 bases; bases outside gene matches: 9. The germline CDR1 and CDR2 sequences are SGHRS and YFSETQ. The CDR3 DNA sequence: TGCGCCAGCAAGGACAGGGCCCGGGGGACTGAAGCTTTCTTT. It encodes CASKDRARGTEAFF.

V is TRBV15 and J is TRBJ2-1, with D unresolved. V dropped 4 bases and J dropped 0 bases, with 10 bases sitting between them. Germline V gene data show CDR1 as LNHNV and CDR2 as YYDKDF (reference sequence). This CDR3 has 15 amino acids. CDR3 nucleotides: TGTGCCACCAGCACCGATAGAGGCTCCTACAATGAGCAGTTCTTC. Residues: CATSTDRGSYNEQFF.

The chain's CDR3 is CASGSWTGYGYTF. The CDR3 DNA follows: TGTGCTAGTGGTAGTTGGACGGGATATGGCTACACCTTC. This chain links TRBV12-5 with TRBJ1-2; no definite D call. V lost 5 bases to trimming and J lost 5 bases, with 12 bases between them. The germline gives CDR1 LGHNT, CDR2 FRNRAP. The CDR3 extends over 13 amino acids.

The V gene is TRBV27, the J gene TRBJ2-7; 7 positions match TRBD1. The germline V gene has CDR1 MNHEY and CDR2 SMNVEV (reference sequence). V shed 2 bases, J shed 7 bases, and the junction held 29 bases outside the gene matches. CDR3 length: 21 amino acids. CDR3 loop: CASSLRRPVSGMARGPGEQYF. The CDR3, as DNA: TGTGCCAGCAGTTTACGACGACCCGTATCGGGAATGGCGAGGGGGCCAGGGGAGCAGTACTTC.

This clone is a singleton in its sample. This chain links TRBV10-3 with TRBJ1-1; 8 nucleotides line up with TRBD1. Germline CDR1 and CDR2: ENHRY and SYGVKD. Trimming cost V 2 bases and J 4 bases; bases outside gene matches: 6. This CDR3 is built from 15 residues. Here the CDR3 DNA reads TGTGCCATCAGTGAGGTGCCTACAGGGGGCACTGAAGCTTTCTTT. Its protein product is CAISEVPTGGTEAFF.

J is TRBJ1-2 and V is TRBV7-2, with 7 bases identical to TRBD1. CDR1 is SGHTA, CDR2 FQGNSA, per germline. This CDR3 has 14 residues. The junction had 12 bases not matched to a gene; V was cut back by 8 bases and J by 6 bases. The CDR3 sequence is CASSSGRGVDGYTF. The CDR3 coding sequence is TGTGCCAGCTCTTCGGGCAGGGGGGTGGATGGCTACACCTTC. The variable domain in full, completed from reference TRBV7-2 and TRBJ1-2, reads GAGVSQSPSNKVTEKGKDVELRCDPISGHTALYWYRQSLGQGLEFLIYFQGNSAPDKSGLPSDRFSAERTGGSVSTLTIQRTQQEDSAVYLCASSSGRGVDGYTFGSGTRLTVV.